This TCR beta chain was sequenced during a study of T cell changes during pregnancy in multiple sclerosis. Assay used: immunoSEQ multiplex PCR; TCRdb lists only in-frame clones, some missing. The sample includes approximately 66,000 clones, around 92% of them seen just once. After removal of 1 base from V and 0 bases from J, the junction contained 6 bases not matched to a gene. CDR1 LGHNA and CDR2 YNFKEQ come from the germline V gene. The CDR3 has 17 residues. This TCR was recovered from a female donor in good health, enrolled as a control in a pregnancy study. The rearrangement joins TRBV4-2 to TRBJ2-1; 7 nucleotides align to TRBD1. Material: peripheral blood, obtained in the third trimester of pregnancy. The DNA of the CDR3 is TGTGCCAGCAGCCAAGCACGGACAGGAAGCTCCTACAATGAGCAGTTCTTC. Translating gives CASSQARTGSSYNEQFF.